The T cell receptor beta chain described here comes from a study of cytomegalovirus exposure and HLA in healthy donors. General study results and limits: A link between a missense DCLRE1C variant and TCR beta V- and J-gene trimming emerged from a later analysis. Exclusion as indistinguishable affected some V segments, including TRBV6-2 and TRBV6-3.

About this clone itself: The antigen remains unidentified.

This CDR3 has 13 residues. A multiplex PCR was run with 60 Vbeta primers and 13 Jbeta primers. Profiled with immunoSEQ multiplex PCR; TCRdb holds only in-frame clones, not every one. The sample lists under 150,000 clones, around four fifths occurring once. The TCR was taken from a man aged 25 to 40 in good health and CMV-seropositive. Sequenced: PBMCs. The chain has TRBV21-1 and TRBJ1-1. TRBV21-1 is a listed pseudogene. The CDR3 loop is CASSTSGDLEAFF. The DNA of the CDR3 is TGTGCCAGCAGCACATCGGGGGACTTAGAAGCTTTCTTT.